There are a few counts of the clone carrying this T cell receptor (beta chain). The data were obtained in a study of OX40 agonist ivuxolimab in advanced cancers. Profiled with immunoSEQ multiplex PCR; TCRdb holds only in-frame clones, not every one. Altogether about 48,000 clones are present, roughly nine tenths being singletons, with the ten largest covering about 6.5%. The sequencing used CD4+ or CD8+ T cells sorted from blood, collected in a trial of the OX40 agonist ivuxolimab. The receptor was isolated from an adult with an advanced solid tumor such as melanoma, head and neck, liver or kidney cancer.

The CDR3 region has the DNA TGTGCCAGCAGCCAAGATCCCCTAGCGGGGGTTGAGACCCAGTACTTC. It yields the protein CASSQDPLAGVETQYF. The V and J genes are TRBV4-2 and TRBJ2-5; 10 bases are a match to TRBD2. Germline V lookup: CDR1 LGHNA, CDR2 YNFKEQ. This CDR3 has 16 residues. V gave up 0 bases and J gave up 5 bases; unmatched junction bases: 6.